This T cell receptor beta chain derives from a study of PD-1 blockade in classical Hodgkin lymphoma. Every patient experienced relapse after autologous stem cell transplantation, and brentuximab vedotin exposure varied. Study-wide points: CD4+ but not CD8+ TCR diversity rose significantly by C4D1.

A word on this clone: Its target is not known.

Produced via immunoSEQ multiplex PCR; TCRdb's table is partial and in-frame only. The sample shows fewer than 30,000 clones, approximately 78% of them seen only once. CDR3 size: 14 residues. Trimming took off 5 bases at V and 12 bases at J, with 17 bases between the two ends. Germline lookup yields CDR1 SEHNR and CDR2 FQNEAQ (reference sequence). Material: peripheral blood mononuclear cells (PBMCs), obtained before the second cycle of nivolumab. The chain couples TRBV7-9 to TRBJ2-6; perhaps TRBD1 as D (6 bases). The sequence came from a human donor with classical Hodgkin lymphoma. Here the CDR3 DNA reads TGTGCCAGCAGCCCCTCGACAGGCGGCAGCGTCCTGACTTTC. This codes for CASSPSTGGSVLTF.